Shown below are 28 T cell receptor beta chains from a single sample sequenced in a study of cytomegalovirus exposure and HLA in healthy donors. Data came from immunoSEQ multiplex PCR; TCRdb stores just in-frame clones and leaves some out. Found here are around 150,000 clones, 80% to 90% of them singletons; the top ten hold about 7.9%. Material: PBMCs. The receptors shown here come from a woman under 30 in good health and CMV-seropositive.

The chain employs TRBV2 and TRBJ2-1, with 8 bases lining up with TRBD2. There are 14 residues in the CDR3. Germline V gene lookup returns CDR1 SNHLY and CDR2 FYNNEI. V was pared by 2 bases and J by 15 bases, with 12 bases of the junction left unmatched. The CDR3 spells CASSEMGLREGRFF. The CDR3 coding sequence is TGTGCCAGCAGTGAAATGGGCCTCCGGGAGGGGAGGTTCTTC.

The V gene is TRBV10-2, the J gene TRBJ1-1; the match to TRBD1 covers 10 bases. The germline V gene has CDR1 WSHSY and CDR2 SAAADI. This CDR3 is 15 amino acids long. Trimming removed 3 bases from V and 5 bases from J; junction bases left unmatched: 6. The CDR3 is CASSDLTGGLTEAFF. CDR3 nucleotide sequence: TGCGCCAGCAGTGATCTGACAGGGGGCTTGACTGAAGCTTTCTTT.

The chain uses TRBV6-6 and TRBJ2-7; no clear D gene. The CDR3 totals 14 residues. Germline V CDR1 and CDR2: MNHNY, SVGAGI (reference sequence). V lost 0 bases and J lost 3, with 9 bases in between. In DNA form, the CDR3 reads TGTGCCAGCAGTTACTCGCTTCCTAACTACGAGCAGTACTTC. Translation gives CASSYSLPNYEQYF.

The chain is built from TRBV27 and TRBJ2-7; the D gene is possibly TRBD1 (7 bases). Germline loops: CDR1 MNHEY, CDR2 SMNVEV (reference sequence). The V end lost 2 bases, the J end lost 2 bases, and 16 bases lay between the germline ends. The CDR3 has 16 residues. The CDR3: CASSLAPAGQPYEQYF. The DNA for the CDR3 is TGTGCCAGCAGTTTAGCCCCCGCGGGACAGCCCTACGAGCAGTACTTC.

V gene TRBV10-3 combines with J gene TRBJ1-1, with 9 positions matching TRBD1. With V trimmed by 8 bases and J by 1 base, 5 bases remained unmatched. Germline-derived CDR1 and CDR2 are ENHRY and SYGVKD. The CDR3 consists of 14 residues. The CDR3 spells CAIAGGQGNTEAFF. In DNA form, the CDR3 reads TGTGCCATCGCGGGGGGACAGGGGAACACTGAAGCTTTCTTT.

The chain uses TRBV7-2 and TRBJ2-7, with 9 bases fitting TRBD2. Trimming took 1 base from V and 10 from J; bases not matched to a gene: 14. The CDR3 is made up of 16 amino acids. The germline gives CDR1 SGHTA, CDR2 FQGNSA. The CDR3 loop is CASSLETSSLAGIQYF. The CDR3 bases are TGTGCCAGCAGCTTAGAGACCTCAAGTCTAGCGGGAATTCAGTACTTC.

This rearrangement joins TRBV6-5 to TRBJ2-7, with 10 nucleotides matching TRBD2. Germline trimming cut 4 bases from V and 2 bases from J; bases unmatched to any gene: 8. The CDR3 sequence is 16 residues long. Germline CDR1 is MNHEY and CDR2 is SVGAGI. CDR3 DNA sequence: TGTGCCAGCAGTTCCCGGACTAGCGGCCTTACCTACGAGCAGTACTTC. Protein: CASSSRTSGLTYEQYF.

The chain joins TRBV7-8 to TRBJ1-2; D gene ambiguous. There are 15 residues in the CDR3. The ends were cut back, 1 base at V and 2 bases at J, with 11 bases in the middle. Germline loops: CDR1 SGHVS, CDR2 FQNEAQ. This chain's CDR3 is CASSLVGVANYGYTF. The CDR3, as DNA: TGTGCCAGCAGCTTAGTGGGTGTAGCGAACTATGGCTACACCTTC. Looking up the rest from reference TRBV7-8 and TRBJ1-2 gives the full variable domain: GAGVSQSPRYKVAKRGQDVALRCDPISGHVSLFWYQQALGQGPEFLTYFQNEAQLDKSGLPSDRFFAERPEGSVSTLKIQRTQQEDSAVYLCASSLVGVANYGYTFGSGTRLTVV.

The chain recombines TRBV5-4 with TRBJ2-7, with 11 nucleotides matching TRBD1. J was trimmed by 3 bases and V by 2 bases; bases with no gene match: 1. CDR1 SGHNT and CDR2 YYREEE come from the germline V gene (reference sequence). The CDR3 runs to 14 residues. CDR3 region: CASSFGTGGYEQYF. CDR3 coding DNA: TGTGCCAGCAGCTTCGGGACAGGGGGCTACGAGCAGTACTTC.

This clone has a handful of counts. The chain joins TRBV5-1 to TRBJ1-4; 7 nucleotides match TRBD1. V was pared by 5 bases and J by 0 bases, with 4 bases of the junction left unmatched. The CDR3 consists of 15 residues. Germline CDR1 is SGHRS and CDR2 is YFSETQ. The CDR3 DNA is TGCGCCAGCAGGTCCGGACAGGCAACTAATGAAAAACTGTTTTTT. This sequence encodes CASRSGQATNEKLFF.

This clone is a singleton in its sample. This chain connects TRBV5-4 to TRBJ2-1, with 11 bases identical to TRBD2. V trimming: 1 base; J trimming: 9 bases; junction bases outside the gene matches: 6. The CDR3 has 15 amino acids. Germline V CDR1 and CDR2: SGHNT, YYREEE (reference sequence). CDR3 DNA sequence: TGTGCCAGCAGCTTGTCTAGCGGGGGGACGGGTGAGCAGTTCTTC. This encodes CASSLSSGGTGEQFF.

The rearrangement uses TRBV29-1 and TRBJ2-5; 12 positions match TRBD2. Trimming at V came to 4 bases and at J to 5 bases, leaving 8 bases not matched to a gene. This CDR3 is 15 amino acids long. From germline, CDR1 is SQVTM and CDR2 ANQGSEA. CDR3 loop: CSVVSSGRGGETQYF. In DNA form, the CDR3 reads TGCAGCGTTGTTTCTAGCGGGAGGGGCGGGGAGACCCAGTACTTC.

J is TRBJ1-1 and V is TRBV30; a weak D match, TRBD1 (5 bases). V was cut by 0 bases and J by 6 bases, with 8 bases left in between. CDR3 length: 12 residues. Germline V lookup: CDR1 GTSNPN, CDR2 SVGIG (reference sequence). CDR3 DNA: TGTGCCTGGAGTGTCTGGGGGGCTGAAGCTTTCTTT. Protein: CAWSVWGAEAFF.

This chain connects TRBV9 to TRBJ2-3; D is perhaps TRBD2 (6 bases). Germline lookup yields CDR1 SGDLS and CDR2 YYNGEE. Trimming stripped 4 bases from V and 6 bases from J, with 21 bases between. There are 16 residues in the CDR3. This CDR3 reads CASSPNWGPGGDTQYF. CDR3 in DNA: TGTGCCAGCAGCCCAAATTGGGGCCCTGGGGGGGATACGCAGTATTTT.

This clone was observed a handful of times. The rearrangement links TRBV30 to TRBJ2-1, with TRBD2 identical over 9 bases. There are 14 residues in the CDR3. Trimming cost V 5 bases and J 7 bases; bases outside gene matches: 9. Germline values: CDR1 GTSNPN, CDR2 SVGIG (reference sequence). The CDR3 loop reads CAWGPGLAFNEQFF. CDR3 nucleotides: TGTGCCTGGGGCCCGGGACTAGCTTTTAATGAGCAGTTCTTC.

This rearrangement joins TRBV11-2 to TRBJ2-1; D possibly corresponds to TRBD2 (5 bases). The V gene's germline CDR1 is SGHAT and CDR2 FQNNGV. The V and J ends lost 5 bases and 7 bases respectively, with 18 bases between them. This CDR3 comprises 15 residues. The CDR3 here is CASSTGGRTGNEQFF. CDR3 in DNA: TGTGCCAGCAGCACCGGAGGACGTACGGGGAATGAGCAGTTCTTC. Full variable domain (remainder filled in from reference TRBV11-2 and TRBJ2-1): EAGVAQSPRYKIIEKRQSVAFWCNPISGHATLYWYQQILGQGPKLLIQFQNNGVVDDSQLPKDRFSAERLKGVDSTLKIQPAKLEDSAVYLCASSTGGRTGNEQFFGPGTRLTVL.

CDR3: CASSVATGRRNEKLFF. In DNA form, the CDR3 reads TGTGCCAGCAGCGTCGCAACCGGGAGAAGAAATGAAAAACTGTTTTTT. The V gene is TRBV9, the J gene TRBJ1-4; D remains ambiguous. CDR3 length equals 16 residues. V gave up 2 bases and J gave up 5 bases, with 16 bases separating them. CDR1 is SGDLS, CDR2 YYNGEE, per germline.

In its sample, this clone was seen once. The same CDR3 is also encoded by other DNA sequences in this sample. The chain carries TRBV7-9 and TRBJ2-3, with a tentative D call TRBD2 (6 bases). The CDR3 has 13 residues. V lost 1 base to trimming and J lost 4 bases, with 6 bases between them. The germline CDR1 and CDR2 sequences are SEHNR and FQNEAQ (reference sequence). The CDR3 sequence: CASSLGLADTQYF. The DNA of the CDR3 is TGTGCCAGCAGCTTAGGACTAGCAGATACGCAGTATTTT. Full variable domain (missing parts from reference TRBV7-9 and TRBJ2-3): DTGVSQNPRHKITKRGQNVTFRCDPISEHNRLYWYRQTLGQGPEFLTYFQNEAQLEKSRLLSDRFSAERPKGSFSTLEIQRTEQGDSAMYLCASSLGLADTQYFGPGTRLTVL.

The CDR3 reads CASSFVGQGVYEQYF. CDR3 DNA: TGTGCCAGCAGTTTTGTAGGACAGGGGGTTTACGAGCAGTACTTC. V is TRBV27 and J is TRBJ2-7; TRBD1 matches at 10 bases. Germline CDR1 reads MNHEY; CDR2 reads SMNVEV (reference sequence). The V gene end was trimmed by 3 bases and the J gene end by 4 bases; junction bases not matched to a gene: 6. The CDR3 has 15 amino acids.

This rearrangement joins TRBV19 to TRBJ1-6; D might be TRBD1 (6 bases). Germline loops: CDR1 LNHDA, CDR2 SQIVND (reference sequence). CDR3 length: 16 residues. V shed 4 bases and J shed 7 bases, with 17 bases lying between them. The CDR3 is CASSTRGRPTNSPLHF. The CDR3 DNA is TGTGCCAGTAGTACCAGGGGACGCCCTACCAATTCACCCCTCCACTTT.

This clone was seen a single time. The chain couples TRBV4-1 to TRBJ1-3; 7 positions agree with TRBD1. Germline values: CDR1 MGHRA, CDR2 YSYEKL. With V trimmed by 4 bases and J by 3 bases, 12 bases remained unmatched. The CDR3 is 17 amino acids. CDR3 sequence (DNA): TGCGCCAGCAGCCTCGGCTCACAGGGGAGATATGGAAACACCATATATTTT. Translation: CASSLGSQGRYGNTIYF.

The chain couples TRBV5-4 to TRBJ2-5, with a tentative D call TRBD1 (6 bases). Germline V gives CDR1 SGHNT, CDR2 YYREEE (reference sequence). With 4 bases removed from V and 2 bases from J, the gap between germline ends came to 9 bases. This CDR3 region has 13 residues. The CDR3 protein is CASSQQGQETQYF. The DNA for the CDR3 is TGTGCCAGCAGCCAACAGGGTCAAGAGACCCAGTACTTC.

V gene TRBV6-5 combines with J gene TRBJ1-2; 8 bases fit TRBD1. The junction had 7 bases not matched to a gene; V was cut back by 5 bases and J by 5 bases. The CDR3 spans 14 residues. Germline values: CDR1 MNHEY, CDR2 SVGAGI. CDR3 in DNA: TGTGCCAGCAGTAACCGGGACAGGACTTATGGCTACACCTTC. It encodes CASSNRDRTYGYTF.

The rearrangement uses TRBV5-1 and TRBJ2-5, with D possibly being TRBD2 (6 bases). Between the trimmed V and J ends, which lost 0 bases and 6 bases, there was a span of 12 bases. This CDR3 contains 14 residues. The germline V gene encodes CDR1 SGHRS and CDR2 YFSETQ. Here the CDR3 DNA reads TGCGCCAGCAGCTTGGCCGCGGGGCCGAAGACCCAGTACTTC. This gives the protein CASSLAAGPKTQYF. Complete variable domain (other parts from reference TRBV5-1 and TRBJ2-5): KAGVTQTPRYLIKTRGQQVTLSCSPISGHRSVSWYQQTPGQGLQFLFEYFSETQRNKGNFPGRFSGRQFSNSRSEMNVSTLELGDSALYLCASSLAAGPKTQYFGPGTRLLVL.

The chain links TRBV9 to TRBJ1-1; 9 bases align to TRBD1. CDR1 is SGDLS, CDR2 YYNGEE, per germline. V shed 4 bases and J 7 bases; nucleotides not matched to a gene: 5. The CDR3 has 13 residues. CDR3 coding DNA: TGTGCCAGCAGCCCCTGGGACAGGGTTGAAGCTTTCTTT. Translating gives CASSPWDRVEAFF.

CDR3: CASRREVATYNEQFF. The DNA for the CDR3 is TGTGCCAGCAGGAGGGAGGTCGCTACCTACAATGAGCAGTTCTTC. This chain uses TRBV2 with TRBJ2-1, with D maybe TRBD2 (6 bases). The CDR3 is 15 amino acids. Between the trimmed V and J ends, which lost 6 bases and 2 bases, there was a span of 14 bases. In germline, CDR1 is SNHLY, CDR2 FYNNEI.

The rearrangement links TRBV28 to TRBJ2-7; TRBD2 aligns across 16 bases. The germline CDR1 and CDR2 sequences are MDHEN and SYDVKM. The CDR3 contains 18 residues. With 4 bases clipped from V and 4 bases from J, the junction kept 10 bases outside the gene matches. This CDR3 is CASSSTGLAGGGWYEQYF. The DNA for the CDR3 is TGTGCCAGCAGTTCTACGGGACTAGCGGGAGGGGGGTGGTACGAGCAGTACTTC.

The chain recombines TRBV30 with TRBJ1-1; D call uncertain. The CDR3 covers 12 residues. V gave up 4 bases and J gave up 10 bases, with 16 bases separating them. Germline V gene data show CDR1 as GTSNPN and CDR2 as SVGIG (reference sequence). The CDR3 coding sequence is TGTGCCTGGACCCCATCCTCGAGTGTAGCTTTCTTT. Its protein is CAWTPSSSVAFF.